This T cell receptor beta chain appears in the sequencing data of a study of OX40 agonist ivuxolimab in advanced cancers. Study context: Averaging around 60 years in age, with a range of roughly 23 to 85, the cohort was 80% to 90% male. Three patients, one with hepatocellular carcinoma and two with cutaneous melanoma, responded partially. General study points: Clonal expansion by week 6 occurred in CD4+ and CD8+ blood T cells (at 0.1 to 3.0 mg/kg).

Only a few counts were recorded for this clone. The target antigen is unknown. Some clones are missing from TCRdb's copy, which holds only in-frame ones; the method was immunoSEQ multiplex PCR. The data contain approximately 32,000 clones, roughly nine tenths of them singletons. The specimen was CD4+ or CD8+ T cells sorted from blood, collected in a trial of the OX40 agonist ivuxolimab. The receptor was derived from an adult with an advanced solid tumor such as melanoma, head and neck, liver or kidney cancer.

CDR3 nucleotide sequence: TGTGCCAGCAGCTTAGATCTCGGGACGGAGGGCTACACCTTC. This encodes CASSLDLGTEGYTF. The chain employs TRBV11-2 and TRBJ1-2; TRBD1 is a possible D gene (5 bases). The CDR3 runs 14 residues. Germline V gives CDR1 SGHAT, CDR2 FQNNGV. V was clipped by 0 bases and J by 8 bases, with 13 bases between them. Full variable domain (rest looked up from reference TRBV11-2 and TRBJ1-2): EAGVAQSPRYKIIEKRQSVAFWCNPISGHATLYWYQQILGQGPKLLIQFQNNGVVDDSQLPKDRFSAERLKGVDSTLKIQPAKLEDSAVYLCASSLDLGTEGYTFGSGTRLTVV.